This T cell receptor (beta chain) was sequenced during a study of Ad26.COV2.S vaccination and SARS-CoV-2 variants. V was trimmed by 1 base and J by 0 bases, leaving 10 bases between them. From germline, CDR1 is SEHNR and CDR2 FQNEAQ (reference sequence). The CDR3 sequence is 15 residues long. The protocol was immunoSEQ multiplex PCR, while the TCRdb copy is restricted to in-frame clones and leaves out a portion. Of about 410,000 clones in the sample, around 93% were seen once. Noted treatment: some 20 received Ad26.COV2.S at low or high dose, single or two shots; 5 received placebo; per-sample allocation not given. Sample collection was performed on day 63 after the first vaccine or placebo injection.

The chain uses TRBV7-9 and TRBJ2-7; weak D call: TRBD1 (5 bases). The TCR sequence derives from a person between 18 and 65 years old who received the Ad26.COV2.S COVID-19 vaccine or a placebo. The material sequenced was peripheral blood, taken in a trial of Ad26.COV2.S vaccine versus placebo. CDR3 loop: CASSLEGSYSYEQYF. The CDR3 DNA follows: TGTGCCAGCAGCTTAGAGGGGTCTTACTCCTACGAGCAGTACTTC.